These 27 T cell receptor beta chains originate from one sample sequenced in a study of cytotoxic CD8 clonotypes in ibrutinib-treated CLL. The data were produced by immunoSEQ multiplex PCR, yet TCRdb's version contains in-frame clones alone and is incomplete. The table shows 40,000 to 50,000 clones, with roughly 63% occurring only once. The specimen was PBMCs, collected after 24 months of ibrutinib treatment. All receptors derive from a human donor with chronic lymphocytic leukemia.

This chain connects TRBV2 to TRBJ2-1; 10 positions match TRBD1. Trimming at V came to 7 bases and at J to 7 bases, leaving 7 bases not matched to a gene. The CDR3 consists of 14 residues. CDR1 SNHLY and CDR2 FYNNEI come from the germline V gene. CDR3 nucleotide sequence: TGTGCCAGCACCCGGACAGGGGGGTCTAATGAGCAGTTCTTC. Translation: CASTRTGGSNEQFF.

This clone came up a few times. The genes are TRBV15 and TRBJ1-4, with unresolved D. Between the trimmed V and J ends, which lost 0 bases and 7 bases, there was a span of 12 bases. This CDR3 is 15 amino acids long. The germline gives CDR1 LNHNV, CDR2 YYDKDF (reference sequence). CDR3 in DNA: TGTGCCACCAGCAGAGACAGTGCCCGCGTTGAAAAACTGTTTTTT. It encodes CATSRDSARVEKLFF.

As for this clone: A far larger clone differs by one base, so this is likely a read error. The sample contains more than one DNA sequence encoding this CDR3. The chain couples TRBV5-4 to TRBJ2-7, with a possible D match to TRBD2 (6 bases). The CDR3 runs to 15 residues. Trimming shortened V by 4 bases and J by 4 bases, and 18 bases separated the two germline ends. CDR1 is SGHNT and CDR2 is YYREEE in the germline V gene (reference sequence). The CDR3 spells CASSPGTGEGYEQYF. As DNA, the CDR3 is TGTGCCAGCAGCCCGGGGACGGGGGAAGGATACGAGCAGTACTTC.

The CDR3 region is CASSWALNYGYTF. The DNA for the CDR3 is TGTGCCAGCAGCTGGGCCCTTAACTATGGCTACACCTTC. The chain links TRBV11-2 to TRBJ1-2, with D hard to call. Trimming removed 4 bases from V and 1 base from J, with 7 bases in between. CDR1 is SGHAT and CDR2 is FQNNGV in the germline V gene. The CDR3 runs to 13 residues.

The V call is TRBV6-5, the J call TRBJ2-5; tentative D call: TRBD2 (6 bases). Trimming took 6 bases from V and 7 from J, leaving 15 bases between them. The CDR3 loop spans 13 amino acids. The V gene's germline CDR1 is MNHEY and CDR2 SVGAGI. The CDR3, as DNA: TGTGCCAGCAGCCTAGGACCCGGGGGGACCCAGTACTTC. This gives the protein CASSLGPGGTQYF.

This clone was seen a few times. The CDR3 DNA follows: TGTGCCAGCAGCCAAGTCGGCGGGGGACCTTACAATGAGCAGTTCTTC. Amino acid sequence: CASSQVGGGPYNEQFF. The chain joins TRBV4-2 to TRBJ2-1; 7 positions match TRBD2. This CDR3 spans 16 amino acids. Germline lookup yields CDR1 LGHNA and CDR2 YNFKEQ. The trim removed 1 base at V and 4 bases at J, leaving 7 bases unmatched.

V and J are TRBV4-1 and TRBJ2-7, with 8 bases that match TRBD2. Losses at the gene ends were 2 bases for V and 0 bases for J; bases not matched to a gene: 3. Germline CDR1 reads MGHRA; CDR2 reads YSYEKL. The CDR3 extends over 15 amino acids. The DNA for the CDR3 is TGCGCCAGCAGCCAAACTAGCGGAAGCTCCTACGAGCAGTACTTC. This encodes CASSQTSGSSYEQYF.

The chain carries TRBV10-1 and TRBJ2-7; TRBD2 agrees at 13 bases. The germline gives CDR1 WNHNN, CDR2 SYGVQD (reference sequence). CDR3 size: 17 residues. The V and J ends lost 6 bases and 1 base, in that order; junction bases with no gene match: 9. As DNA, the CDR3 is TGCGCCAGCAGCTCCGGGACTAGCGGGGCAAGATCCTACGAGCAGTACTTC. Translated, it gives CASSSGTSGARSYEQYF.

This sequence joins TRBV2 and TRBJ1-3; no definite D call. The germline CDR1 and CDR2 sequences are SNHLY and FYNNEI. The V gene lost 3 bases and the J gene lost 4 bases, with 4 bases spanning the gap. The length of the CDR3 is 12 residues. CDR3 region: CASSEAGNTIYF. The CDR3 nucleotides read TGTGCCAGCAGTGAGGCCGGAAACACCATATATTTT.

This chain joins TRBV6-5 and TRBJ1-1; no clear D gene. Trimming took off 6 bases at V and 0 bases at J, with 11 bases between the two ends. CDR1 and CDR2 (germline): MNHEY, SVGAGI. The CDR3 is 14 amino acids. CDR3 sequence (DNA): TGTGCCAGCAGATCGACGGCTATGAACACTGAAGCTTTCTTT. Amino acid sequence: CASRSTAMNTEAFF.

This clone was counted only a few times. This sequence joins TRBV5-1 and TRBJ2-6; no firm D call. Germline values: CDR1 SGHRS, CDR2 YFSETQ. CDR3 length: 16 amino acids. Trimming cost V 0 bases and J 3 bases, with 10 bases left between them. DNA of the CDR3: TGCGCCAGCAGCTTGGAGTCTCCGGGTGGGGCCAACGTCCTGACTTTC. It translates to CASSLESPGGANVLTF.

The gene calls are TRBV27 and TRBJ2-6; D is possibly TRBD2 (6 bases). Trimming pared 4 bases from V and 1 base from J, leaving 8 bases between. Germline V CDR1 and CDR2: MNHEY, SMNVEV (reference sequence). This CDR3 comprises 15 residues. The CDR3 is CASSSRGSGANVLTF. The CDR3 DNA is TGTGCCAGCAGTTCCCGGGGGTCTGGGGCCAACGTCCTGACTTTC.

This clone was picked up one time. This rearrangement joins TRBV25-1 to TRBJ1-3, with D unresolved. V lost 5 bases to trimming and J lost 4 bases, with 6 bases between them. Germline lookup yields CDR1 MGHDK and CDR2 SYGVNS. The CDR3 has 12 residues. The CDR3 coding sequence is TGTGCCAGCAGTCCATCCGGAAACACCATATATTTT. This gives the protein CASSPSGNTIYF.

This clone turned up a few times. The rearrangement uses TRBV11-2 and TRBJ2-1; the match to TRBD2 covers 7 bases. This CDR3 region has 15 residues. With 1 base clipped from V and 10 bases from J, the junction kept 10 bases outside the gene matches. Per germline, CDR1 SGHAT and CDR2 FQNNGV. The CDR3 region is CASSLGDGGMFEQFF. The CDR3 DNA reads TGTGCCAGCAGCTTAGGAGACGGGGGGATGTTCGAGCAGTTCTTC.

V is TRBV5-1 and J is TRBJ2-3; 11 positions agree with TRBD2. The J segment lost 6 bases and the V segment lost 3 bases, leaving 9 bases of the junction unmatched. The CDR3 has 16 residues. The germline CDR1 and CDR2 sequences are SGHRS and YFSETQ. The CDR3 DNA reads TGCGCCAGCAGCTCACTACTAGCGGGGGTGCAGGATACGCAGTATTTT. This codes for CASSSLLAGVQDTQYF.

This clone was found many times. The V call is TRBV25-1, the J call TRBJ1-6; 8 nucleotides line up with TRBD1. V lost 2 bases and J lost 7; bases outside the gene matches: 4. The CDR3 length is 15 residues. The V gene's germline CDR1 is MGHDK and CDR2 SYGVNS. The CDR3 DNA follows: TGTGCCAGCAGTGAACGAGACAGGGGAAATTCACCCCTCCACTTT. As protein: CASSERDRGNSPLHF.

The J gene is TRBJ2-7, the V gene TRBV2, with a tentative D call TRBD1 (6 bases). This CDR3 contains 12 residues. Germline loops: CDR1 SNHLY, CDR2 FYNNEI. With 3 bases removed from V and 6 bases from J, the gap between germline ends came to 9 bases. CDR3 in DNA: TGTGCCAGCAGTGAGGGACAATTCGAGCAGTACTTC. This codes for CASSEGQFEQYF. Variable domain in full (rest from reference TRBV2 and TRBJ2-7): EPEVTQTPSHQVTQMGQEVILRCVPISNHLYFYWYRQILGQKVEFLVSFYNNEISEKSEIFDDQFSVERPDGSNFTLKIRSTKLEDSAMYFCASSEGQFEQYFGPGTRLTVT.

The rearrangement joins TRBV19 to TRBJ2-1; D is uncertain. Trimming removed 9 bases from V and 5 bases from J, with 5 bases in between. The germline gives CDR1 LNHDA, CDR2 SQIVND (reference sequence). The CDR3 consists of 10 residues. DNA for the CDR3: TGTGCCAGCGGACACAATGAGCAGTTCTTC. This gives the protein CASGHNEQFF.

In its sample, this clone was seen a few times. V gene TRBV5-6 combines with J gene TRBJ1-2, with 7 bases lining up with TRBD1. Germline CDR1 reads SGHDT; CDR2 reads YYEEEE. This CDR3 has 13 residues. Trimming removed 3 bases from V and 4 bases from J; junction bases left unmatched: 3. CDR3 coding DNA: TGTGCCAGCAGCTGGGGGACAGCCTATGGCTACACCTTC. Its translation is CASSWGTAYGYTF.

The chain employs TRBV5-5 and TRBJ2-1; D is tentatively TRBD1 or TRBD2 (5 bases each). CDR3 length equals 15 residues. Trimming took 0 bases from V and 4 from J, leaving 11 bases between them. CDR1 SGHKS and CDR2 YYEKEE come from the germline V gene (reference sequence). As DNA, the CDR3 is TGTGCCAGCAGCTTGGTTCCGGGACGGTACAATGAGCAGTTCTTC. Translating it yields CASSLVPGRYNEQFF.

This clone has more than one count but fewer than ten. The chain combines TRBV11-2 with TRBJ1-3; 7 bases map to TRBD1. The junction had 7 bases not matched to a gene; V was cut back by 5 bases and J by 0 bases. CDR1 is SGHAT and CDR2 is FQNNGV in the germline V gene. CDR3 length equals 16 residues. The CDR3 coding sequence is TGTGCCAGCAGCATTGGGACAGCCCACTCTGGAAACACCATATATTTT. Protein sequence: CASSIGTAHSGNTIYF.

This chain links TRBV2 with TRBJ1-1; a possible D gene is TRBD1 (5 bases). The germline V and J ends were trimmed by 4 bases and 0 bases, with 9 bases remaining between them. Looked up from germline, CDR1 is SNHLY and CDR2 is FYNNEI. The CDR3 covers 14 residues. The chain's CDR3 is CASSGGVVNTEAFF. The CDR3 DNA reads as TGTGCCAGCAGTGGAGGGGTGGTGAACACTGAAGCTTTCTTT.

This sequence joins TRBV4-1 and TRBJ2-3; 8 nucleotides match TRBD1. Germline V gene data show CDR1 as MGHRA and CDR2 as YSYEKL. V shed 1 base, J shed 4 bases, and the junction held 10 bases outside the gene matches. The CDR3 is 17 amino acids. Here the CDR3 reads CASSQAPTAGGADTQYF. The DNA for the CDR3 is TGCGCCAGCAGCCAAGCCCCGACGGCAGGGGGCGCAGATACGCAGTATTTT.

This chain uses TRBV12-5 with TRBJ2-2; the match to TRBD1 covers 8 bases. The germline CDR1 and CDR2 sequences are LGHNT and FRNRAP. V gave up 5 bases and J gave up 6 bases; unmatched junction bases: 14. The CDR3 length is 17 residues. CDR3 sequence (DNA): TGTGCTAGTGGTCCGGACAGGGTTGGAGTCGTCGCCGGGGAGCTGTTTTTT. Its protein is CASGPDRVGVVAGELFF.

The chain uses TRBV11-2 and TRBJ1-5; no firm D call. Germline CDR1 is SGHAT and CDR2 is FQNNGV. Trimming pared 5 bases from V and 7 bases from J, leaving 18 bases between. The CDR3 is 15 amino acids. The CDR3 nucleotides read TGTGCCAGCAGCGCGGACGGAGCAGGTGGGCAGCCCCAGCATTTT. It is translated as CASSADGAGGQPQHF.

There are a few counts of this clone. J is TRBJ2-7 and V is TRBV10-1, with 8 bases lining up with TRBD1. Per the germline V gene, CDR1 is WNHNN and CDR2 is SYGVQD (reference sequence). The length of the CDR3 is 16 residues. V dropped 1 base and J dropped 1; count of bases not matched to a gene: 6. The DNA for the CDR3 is TGCGCCAGCAGTGAGTATGTCGGACAGGGTTCCTACGAGCAGTACTTC. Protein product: CASSEYVGQGSYEQYF.

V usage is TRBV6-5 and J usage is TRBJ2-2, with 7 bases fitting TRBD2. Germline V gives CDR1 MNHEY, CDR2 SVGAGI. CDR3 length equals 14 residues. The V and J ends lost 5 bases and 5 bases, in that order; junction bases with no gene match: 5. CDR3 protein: CASSRSGGTGELFF. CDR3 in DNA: TGTGCCAGCAGTCGGTCCGGGGGGACCGGGGAGCTGTTTTTT.